This T cell receptor beta chain comes out of a study of Graves' ophthalmopathy and Graves' hyperthyroidism. The study, taken as a whole, reports: Stable hyperthyroidism and ophthalmopathy were told apart by a 13-signature model, which achieved about 88% sensitivity and almost 82% specificity.

This clonotype was recorded a few times. Its specificity is not known. The junction shows a germline mismatch at one end, possibly a read error. Amplified material comprised TCR beta CDR3 regions derived from RNA transcripts. HTBI-primed RT-PCR formed the first round, and a multiplex PCR formed the second. TCRdb reprocessed the multiplex PCR reads with MiXCR, giving one entry per CDR3 protein. This sample yields 740,000 or so distinct CDR3 sequences, of which around 40% are seen a single time; less than 55% belongs to the top ten. The CDR3 totals 17 residues. Germline V gene lookup returns CDR1 ENHRY and CDR2 SYGVKD.

This receptor was taken from an adult man with Graves' ophthalmopathy. This chain uses TRBV10-3 with TRBJ1-6; D is perhaps TRBD1 (5 bases). The specimen sequenced was peripheral blood. CDR3 DNA sequence: TGTGCCAGCAGTTACAGGCTTCAGAGCTCCTATAATTCACCCCTCCACTTT. It translates to CASSYRLQSSYNSPLHF.